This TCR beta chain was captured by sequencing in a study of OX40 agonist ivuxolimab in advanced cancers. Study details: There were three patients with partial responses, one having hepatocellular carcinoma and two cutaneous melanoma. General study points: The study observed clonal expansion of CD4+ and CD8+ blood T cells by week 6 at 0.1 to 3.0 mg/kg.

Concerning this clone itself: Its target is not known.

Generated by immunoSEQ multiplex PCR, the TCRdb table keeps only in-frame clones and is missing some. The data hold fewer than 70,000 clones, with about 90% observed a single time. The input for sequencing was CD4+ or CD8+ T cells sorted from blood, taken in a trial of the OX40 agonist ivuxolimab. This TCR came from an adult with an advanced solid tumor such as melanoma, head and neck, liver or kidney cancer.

CDR3 region: CASSPGTASFLPHEQYF. The CDR3 coding sequence is TGTGCCAGCAGCCCAGGGACAGCCTCCTTCTTACCCCACGAGCAGTACTTC. The chain combines TRBV5-8 with TRBJ2-7; 7 bases map to TRBD1. Germline V gene sequence: CDR1 SGHTS, CDR2 YDEGEE. Trimming removed 4 bases from V and 5 bases from J; junction bases left unmatched: 18. CDR3 length: 17 residues.